A single sample is the source of the 30 T cell receptor beta chains below, sequenced in a study of OX40 agonist ivuxolimab in advanced cancers. Sequencing used immunoSEQ multiplex PCR; TCRdb keeps in-frame clones, though not all of them. The table has around 60,000 clones, about 79% seen once. Specimen: CD4+ or CD8+ T cells sorted from blood, collected in a trial of the OX40 agonist ivuxolimab. The source of these receptors is an adult with an advanced solid tumor such as melanoma, head and neck, liver or kidney cancer.

The chain joins TRBV4-3 to TRBJ2-1; 7 positions agree with TRBD2. From germline, CDR1 is LGHNA and CDR2 YSLEER. The CDR3 consists of 13 residues. V shed 1 base and J 9 bases; nucleotides not matched to a gene: 3. Here the CDR3 reads CASSQGAGFEQFF. The CDR3 bases are TGCGCCAGCAGCCAAGGAGCGGGGTTTGAGCAGTTCTTC.

The J gene is TRBJ1-1, the V gene TRBV10-3; maybe TRBD1 (6 bases). Germline V gene sequence: CDR1 ENHRY, CDR2 SYGVKD. V was clipped by 0 bases and J by 10 bases, with 15 bases between them. The CDR3 is 14 amino acids. CDR3: CAISESGGSWLAFF. CDR3 nucleotide sequence: TGTGCCATCAGTGAGTCGGGGGGCTCTTGGTTAGCTTTCTTT.

The chain employs TRBV5-8 and TRBJ1-2; 7 positions match TRBD1. This CDR3 is 12 amino acids long. CDR1 and CDR2 (germline): SGHTS, YDEGEE. Trimming removed 5 bases from V and 4 bases from J; junction bases left unmatched: 2. CDR3 region: CASRRTGYGYTF. The CDR3 nucleotides are TGTGCCAGCAGAAGGACAGGCTATGGCTACACCTTC.

This rearrangement joins TRBV2 to TRBJ2-5; TRBD1 aligns across 9 bases. This CDR3 has 13 residues. Germline values: CDR1 SNHLY, CDR2 FYNNEI. Trimming removed 6 bases from V and 4 bases from J; junction bases left unmatched: 3. The chain's CDR3 is CASRDRGRETQYF. For the CDR3, the DNA is TGTGCCAGCAGGGACAGGGGTCGAGAGACCCAGTACTTC.

This clone was observed a single time. V gene TRBV30 combines with J gene TRBJ1-5; D remains ambiguous. CDR1 is GTSNPN, CDR2 SVGIG, per germline (reference sequence). This CDR3 has 14 residues. V was cut by 0 bases and J by 4 bases, with 10 bases left in between. CDR3 DNA: TGTGCCTGGAGTGTTGGCCTCCGAAATCAGCCCCAGCATTTT. It encodes CAWSVGLRNQPQHF.

The genes are TRBV29-1 and TRBJ2-1; D may be TRBD2 (5 bases). CDR3 length: 13 residues. V gave up 5 bases and J gave up 5 bases, with 13 bases separating them. Germline V gives CDR1 SQVTM, CDR2 ANQGSEA. Written as DNA, the CDR3 is TGCAGCGTTCCGGGAAATCCCCACAATGAGCAGTTCTTC. This translates into CSVPGNPHNEQFF.

The chain is built from TRBV19 and TRBJ1-5; D is possibly TRBD1 (5 bases). Germline-derived CDR1 and CDR2 are LNHDA and SQIVND (reference sequence). The CDR3 has 20 amino acids. Trimming shortened V by 7 bases and J by 0 bases, and 28 bases separated the two germline ends. CDR3 in DNA: TGTGCCAGTACCTACTCGGGGGGGAGATACAGAGACTATAGCAATCAGCCCCAGCATTTT. Translation: CASTYSGGRYRDYSNQPQHF.

This clone was counted between two and nine times. The V and J genes are TRBV7-3 and TRBJ1-1; D not certain. This CDR3 contains 13 residues. Trimming pared 2 bases from V and 2 bases from J, leaving 6 bases between. CDR1 is SGHTA and CDR2 is FQGTGA in the germline V gene. The CDR3 DNA reads TGTGCCAGCAGCTTACTAGCAAACACTGAAGCTTTCTTT. Residues: CASSLLANTEAFF.

The chain joins TRBV27 to TRBJ1-5, with D perhaps TRBD1 (5 bases). The germline CDR1 and CDR2 sequences are MNHEY and SMNVEV (reference sequence). The V end lost 6 bases, the J end lost 2 bases, and 8 bases lay between the germline ends. The CDR3 consists of 13 residues. CDR3 nucleotides: TGTGCCAGCAGGGAAGGGGGCAATCAGCCCCAGCATTTT. Translated, it gives CASREGGNQPQHF.

The chain is built from TRBV10-2 and TRBJ2-1; TRBD2 aligns across 14 bases. Germline V gene sequence: CDR1 WSHSY, CDR2 SAAADI. Trimming at V came to 6 bases and at J to 12 bases, leaving 10 bases not matched to a gene. CDR3 length: 15 amino acids. The CDR3 loop reads CASRGLAGESVGQFF. In nucleotides, the CDR3 is TGCGCCAGCAGGGGACTAGCGGGAGAATCCGTAGGGCAGTTCTTC.

J is TRBJ2-3 and V is TRBV7-9; D is possibly TRBD1 or TRBD2 (5 bases each). Germline V gives CDR1 SEHNR, CDR2 FQNEAQ (reference sequence). Trimming shortened V by 6 bases and J by 5 bases, and 15 bases separated the two germline ends. The CDR3 spans 14 residues. CDR3 residues: CASRIDGTLDTQYF. The CDR3 DNA is TGTGCCAGCAGAATAGACGGGACCCTAGATACGCAGTATTTT.

The rearrangement uses TRBV19 and TRBJ2-3, with 7 bases lining up with TRBD2. Germline trimming cut 6 bases from V and 6 bases from J; bases unmatched to any gene: 12. Germline values: CDR1 LNHDA, CDR2 SQIVND (reference sequence). CDR3 length: 15 residues. In nucleotides, the CDR3 is TGTGCCAGTAGGGAACTCGCGGGAGCGCCGGATACGCAGTATTTT. Translation: CASRELAGAPDTQYF.

V is TRBV11-2 and J is TRBJ2-1, with 11 bases matching TRBD2. J was trimmed by 9 bases and V by 4 bases; bases with no gene match: 5. CDR3 size: 14 residues. Germline CDR1 reads SGHAT; CDR2 reads FQNNGV. Here the CDR3 DNA reads TGTGCCAGCAGCTATAGCGGGAGGGCCGGTGAGCAGTTCTTC. Translating it yields CASSYSGRAGEQFF. Full variable domain (outside the CDR3, taken from reference TRBV11-2 and TRBJ2-1): EAGVAQSPRYKIIEKRQSVAFWCNPISGHATLYWYQQILGQGPKLLIQFQNNGVVDDSQLPKDRFSAERLKGVDSTLKIQPAKLEDSAVYLCASSYSGRAGEQFFGPGTRLTVL.

This clone was observed a single time. This chain joins TRBV7-2 and TRBJ1-1; D uncertain. Germline assignment: CDR1 SGHTA and CDR2 FQGNSA. This CDR3 is 14 amino acids long. Trimming removed 6 bases at V and 5 bases at J, with 16 bases between. This CDR3 is CASSPDGRTTEAFF. Written as DNA, the CDR3 is TGTGCCAGCAGTCCGGACGGGAGAACAACTGAAGCTTTCTTT.

The chain carries TRBV6-1 and TRBJ2-1; D is ambiguous. CDR3 length equals 15 residues. Trimming removed 1 base from V and 0 bases from J, with 7 bases in between. Germline-derived CDR1 and CDR2 are MNHNS and SASEGT. The chain's CDR3 is CASSEGASSYNEQFF. In DNA form, the CDR3 reads TGTGCCAGCAGTGAAGGGGCGAGCTCCTACAATGAGCAGTTCTTC.

This chain joins TRBV7-8 and TRBJ2-1, with 8 positions matching TRBD2. V shed 5 bases and J 7 bases; nucleotides not matched to a gene: 16. Germline CDR1 is SGHVS and CDR2 is FQNEAQ. The CDR3 runs 17 residues. CDR3 nucleotides: TGTGCCAGCAGCCTATCCAGAACCGGGGGGGCCAATAATGAGCAGTTCTTC. Residues: CASSLSRTGGANNEQFF.

The chain combines TRBV5-6 with TRBJ2-3; the D is unclear. V dropped 1 base and J dropped 1 base, with 7 bases sitting between them. Germline CDR1 is SGHDT and CDR2 is YYEEEE. This CDR3 comprises 14 residues. The CDR3 protein is CASSLYGGTDTQYF. In DNA form, the CDR3 reads TGTGCCAGCAGCTTGTATGGGGGCACAGATACGCAGTATTTT.

CDR3 amino acids: CASSFEGDNTEAFF. The CDR3 DNA reads TGTGCCAGCAGCTTTGAGGGGGACAACACTGAAGCTTTCTTT. The chain joins TRBV7-8 to TRBJ1-1, with D perhaps TRBD1 (6 bases). This CDR3 region has 14 residues. Trimming took off 3 bases at V and 2 bases at J, with 10 bases between the two ends. Germline CDR1 SGHVS, CDR2 FQNEAQ.

The CDR3 DNA is TGTGCCAGCAGCGTAGGTCTAGCGGGGGGTTATAGCACAGATACGCAGTATTTT. Translated: CASSVGLAGGYSTDTQYF. The chain recombines TRBV9 with TRBJ2-3; 11 bases match TRBD2. CDR3 length: 18 residues. Germline assignment: CDR1 SGDLS and CDR2 YYNGEE. The junction had 6 bases not matched to a gene; V was cut back by 0 bases and J by 0 bases.

The CDR3 DNA follows: TGCGCCAGCAGCTTGAGTGCCGGTGGAGAGACCCAGTACTTC. It translates to CASSLSAGGETQYF. V usage is TRBV5-1 and J usage is TRBJ2-5; D remains ambiguous. Trimming pared 1 base from V and 4 bases from J, leaving 11 bases between. This CDR3 has 14 amino acids. From germline, CDR1 is SGHRS and CDR2 YFSETQ.

The V and J genes are TRBV18 and TRBJ1-1, with 7 bases identical to TRBD1. The CDR3 spans 15 residues. V was pared by 6 bases and J by 0 bases, with 7 bases of the junction left unmatched. The V gene's germline CDR1 is KGHSH and CDR2 LQKENI. CDR3 nucleotides: TGTGCCAGCTCTCCAAGGGACAGCCTGAACACTGAAGCTTTCTTT. It specifies CASSPRDSLNTEAFF.

The chain has TRBV30 and TRBJ2-1, with D perhaps TRBD1 (5 bases). The V gene lost 4 bases and the J gene lost 3 bases, with 10 bases spanning the gap. The length of the CDR3 is 13 residues. Looked up from germline, CDR1 is GTSNPN and CDR2 is SVGIG (reference sequence). The CDR3 protein is CAWNKGFYNEQFF. The CDR3 coding sequence is TGTGCCTGGAATAAGGGGTTCTACAATGAGCAGTTCTTC.

This sequence joins TRBV7-2 and TRBJ1-2; no clear D. This CDR3 is 13 amino acids long. CDR1 and CDR2 from the germline V gene are SGHTA and FQGNSA. The V end lost 1 base, the J end lost 6 bases, and 9 bases lay between the germline ends. CDR3 protein: CASSLVRGNGYTF. The CDR3 DNA reads TGTGCCAGCAGCTTAGTGAGAGGGAATGGCTACACCTTC.

V gene TRBV19 combines with J gene TRBJ2-7; D is tentatively TRBD1 or TRBD2 (6 bases each). Germline lookup yields CDR1 LNHDA and CDR2 SQIVND (reference sequence). Trimming took 2 bases from V and 2 from J, leaving 10 bases between them. The CDR3 spans 14 residues. Here the CDR3 DNA reads TGTGCCAGTAGTATAAGGGGGACTCCCTACGAGCAGTACTTC. Its translation is CASSIRGTPYEQYF.

This chain links TRBV9 with TRBJ1-2, with 7 bases matching TRBD1. This CDR3 has 13 amino acids. Looked up from germline, CDR1 is SGDLS and CDR2 is YYNGEE. V dropped 3 bases and J dropped 8; count of bases not matched to a gene: 7. CDR3 amino acids: CASSATGVEGYTF. The CDR3 DNA reads as TGTGCCAGCAGCGCTACAGGGGTGGAGGGCTACACCTTC.

This clone was recorded once. One end of the junction varies from germline; a read error may be responsible. This chain uses TRBV5-1 with TRBJ2-2, with TRBD1 matching over 10 bases. Germline values: CDR1 SGHRS, CDR2 YFSETQ. The CDR3 totals 15 residues. Written as DNA, the CDR3 is TGCGTCAGCGCCCGGGACAGGGGCTACCCCGGGGAGCTGTTTTTT. The encoded protein is CVSARDRGYPGELFF.

This clone was detected only once. This chain links TRBV2 with TRBJ2-7; a possible D gene is TRBD2 (5 bases). Germline lookup yields CDR1 SNHLY and CDR2 FYNNEI. Trimming shortened V by 5 bases and J by 3 bases, and 8 bases separated the two germline ends. The CDR3 consists of 12 residues. This CDR3 is CASSPDFYEQYF. The DNA for the CDR3 is TGTGCCAGCAGTCCGGACTTCTACGAGCAGTACTTC.

This chain connects TRBV19 to TRBJ1-2; a weak D match, TRBD1 (6 bases). The CDR3 totals 14 residues. Germline CDR1 LNHDA, CDR2 SQIVND (reference sequence). V was trimmed by 7 bases and J by 2 bases, leaving 14 bases between them. Here the CDR3 reads CASTPGQGNYGYTF. Here the CDR3 DNA reads TGTGCCAGTACCCCGGGGCAGGGGAACTATGGCTACACCTTC.

V is TRBV19 and J is TRBJ1-4; D is unclear. The CDR3 covers 15 residues. Germline V gene data show CDR1 as LNHDA and CDR2 as SQIVND (reference sequence). The ends were cut back, 1 base at V and 5 bases at J, with 11 bases in the middle. This CDR3 is CASSIGAAPNEKLFF. CDR3 coding DNA: TGTGCCAGTAGTATAGGGGCAGCTCCAAATGAAAAACTGTTTTTT.

This clone appeared a few times. The chain recombines TRBV5-4 with TRBJ2-5, with TRBD2 matching over 7 bases. The CDR3 consists of 14 residues. Germline CDR1 SGHNT, CDR2 YYREEE (reference sequence). Germline trimming cut 5 bases from V and 2 bases from J; bases unmatched to any gene: 6. The CDR3 DNA reads TGTGCCAGCAGAGGGACGGGGGGACAAGAGACCCAGTACTTC. Translated: CASRGTGGQETQYF. Based on the CDR3 plus reference TRBV5-4 and TRBJ2-5, the full variable domain is ETGVTQSPTHLIKTRGQQVTLRCSSQSGHNTVSWYQQALGQGPQFIFQYYREEENGRGNFPPRFSGLQFPNYSSELNVNALELDDSALYLCASRGTGGQETQYFGPGTRLLVL.